This TCR beta chain was identified in a study of T cells in Graves' hyperthyroidism and ophthalmopathy (dated by TCRdb to the late 2010s). Turning to the overall study: Peripheral blood samples were taken at the time of initial diagnosis, prior to any treatment. Prospective prediction of ophthalmopathy was tested in an independent validation cohort of approximately 19 hyperthyroidism patients and 17 patients who later progressed to ophthalmopathy. In addition, the study compared T-cell repertoires in thyroid tissue and in blood from roughly 6 Graves' hyperthyroidism patients. Once sampling was done, hyperthyroidism patients were given methimazole at a starting dose of 30 mg daily, whereas ophthalmopathy patients were given high-dose intravenous methylprednisolone. To identify TCR V-J signatures that set the groups apart, the researchers used a discovery cohort of 100 or so patients, made up of roughly 40 with Graves' ophthalmopathy and some 56 with stable Graves' hyperthyroidism. According to the paper, TCR Vbeta CDR3 sequencing was carried out on about 140 peripheral blood samples, which came from fewer than 50 ophthalmopathy, approximately 72 hyperthyroidism and about 17 progressor patients. The 100 discovery patients were randomly split 7:3 into training and test sets. Results the study describes overall, beyond this receptor: No statistical method was used to set the sample size in advance, and investigators knew the group allocation. Ophthalmopathy was separated from stable hyperthyroidism by a 13 V-J signature model, with roughly 88% sensitivity and about 81% specificity obtained in cross-validation and 80%/75% obtained in testing. Blood samples also contained most of the expanded thyroid clonotypes (frequency above 0.001), which suggests that blood repertoires may reflect thyroid immune responses. During validation, the model predicted progression to ophthalmopathy a median of about 6.5 months ahead of onset, with around 65% sensitivity and 72.22% specificity.

This clonotype was counted between two and nine times. Its antigen is currently not known. An end of the junction differs from the germline gene, which may be a read error. The TCR beta CDR3 regions were amplified from the RNA transcripts. The TCR CDR3 was subjected to a first round of RT-PCR using the HTBI primer set and the Qiagen OneStep RT-PCR kit. Libraries were constructed in a second round of multiplex PCR, after which size selection and purification were carried out. Paired-end sequencing of the libraries was performed with 100 bp reads on an Illumina HiSeq2000. Per the original workflow: SOAPnuke was used to process the raw data, throwing out any read that contained adapters or uncalled bases, had a mean Phred below 15, or lacked an exact constant-primer or identifier match. COPE v1.2.5 was used to merge the high-quality paired reads, and each unique nucleotide sequence was defined as a clonotype. Clonotypes were aligned to IMGT TRBV, TRBD and TRBJ reference segments using MiTCR v1.1. Only V-J combinations with frequency above 0.0001, covering approximately 99% of repertoires, were analysed. The TCS score was defined as the ratio of F50 (clonal expansion) to E x V (chaos), calculated using BLOSUM62-based TCRdist between CDR3 peptides within each V-J. Welch's t-statistics and random forest reduced roughly 500 V-J features to 13, which were used in a naive Bayes classifier (R e1071). TCRdb reworked the public reads: Q25 trimming with fastp, MiXCR clone assembly, productive beta chains retained. CDR3 protein sequences are deduplicated, and each keeps its most common genes and DNA. These V and J calls originate from TCRdb's pipeline instead of the authors' own analysis. This sample holds under 450,000 distinct CDR3 sequences; approximately 17% were observed only once. The ten largest clones represent around 35% of the sample.

Hyperthyroidism patients were newly diagnosed, with disease duration under 2 months, and aged 18 to 65 years. Any patient with an uncontrolled infection, another autoimmune disease, pregnancy or lactation was excluded. Diagnoses were based on clinical symptoms, serum thyroxine and TRAb, thyroid ultrasound and orbital computed tomography. Blood from progressor patients was drawn when they were first diagnosed with hyperthyroidism, before any ophthalmopathy symptoms appeared. Ficoll-Paque density gradient centrifugation was used to isolate PBMCs from under 11 ml of fresh peripheral blood. Progressor patients were first diagnosed with Graves' hyperthyroidism and then developed ophthalmopathy during follow-up. Trizol reagent was used to extract total RNA, and RNA quality was then checked on an Agilent 2100 Bioanalyzer. This clonotype originated in a woman in her twenties or thirties with Graves' hyperthyroidism that later progressed to Graves' ophthalmopathy. Sequencing was done on a sample of blood.

The nucleotide sequence is TGTGCCACCAGCAGATCTACCGGACAGGGGACCCTGTACTTC. The translation is CATSRSTGQGTLYF. This receptor chain uses TRBV15 and TRBJ2-5; 9 bases in the middle match TRBD1. The CDR3 spans 14 residues, from the cysteine through the phenylalanine. Of all the DNA, just the CDR3 is kept, 42 bases in frame from base 1. CDR1 and CDR2, looked up from the germline V gene (reference sequence), are LNHNV and YYDKDF.